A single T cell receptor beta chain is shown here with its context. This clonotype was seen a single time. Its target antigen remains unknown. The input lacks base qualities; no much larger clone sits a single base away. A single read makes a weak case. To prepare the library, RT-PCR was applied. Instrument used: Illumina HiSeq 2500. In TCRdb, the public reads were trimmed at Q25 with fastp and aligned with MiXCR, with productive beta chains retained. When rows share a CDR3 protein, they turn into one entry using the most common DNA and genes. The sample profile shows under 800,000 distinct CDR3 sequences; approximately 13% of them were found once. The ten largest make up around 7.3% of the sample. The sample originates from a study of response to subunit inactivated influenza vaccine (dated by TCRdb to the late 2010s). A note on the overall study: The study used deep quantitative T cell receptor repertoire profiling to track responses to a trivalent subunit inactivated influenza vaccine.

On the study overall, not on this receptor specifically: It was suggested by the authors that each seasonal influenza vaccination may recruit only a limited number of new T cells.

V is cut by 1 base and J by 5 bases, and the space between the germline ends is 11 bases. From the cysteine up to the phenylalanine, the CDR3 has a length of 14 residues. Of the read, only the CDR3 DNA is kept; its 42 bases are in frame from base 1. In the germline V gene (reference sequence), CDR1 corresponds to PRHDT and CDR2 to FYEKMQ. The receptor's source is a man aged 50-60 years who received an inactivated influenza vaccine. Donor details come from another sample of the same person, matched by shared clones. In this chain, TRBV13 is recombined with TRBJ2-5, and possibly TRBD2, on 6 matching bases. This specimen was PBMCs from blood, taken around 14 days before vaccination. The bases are TGTGCCAGCAGCTTAGAGATTGGAGGGGAGACCCAGTACTTC. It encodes CASSLEIGGETQYF.